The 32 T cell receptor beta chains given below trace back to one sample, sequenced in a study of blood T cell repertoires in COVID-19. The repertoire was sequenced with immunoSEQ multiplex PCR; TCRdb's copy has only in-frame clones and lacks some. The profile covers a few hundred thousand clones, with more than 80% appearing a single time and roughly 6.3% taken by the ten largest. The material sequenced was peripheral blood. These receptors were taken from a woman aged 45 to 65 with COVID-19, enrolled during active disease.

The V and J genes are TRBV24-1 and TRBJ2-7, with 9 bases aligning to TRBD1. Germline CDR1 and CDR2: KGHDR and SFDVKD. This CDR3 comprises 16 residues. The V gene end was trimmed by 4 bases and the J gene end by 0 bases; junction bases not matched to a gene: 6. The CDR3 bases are TGTGCCACCAGTGAAACCGGGACAGGGAGCTCCTACGAGCAGTACTTC. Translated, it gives CATSETGTGSSYEQYF.

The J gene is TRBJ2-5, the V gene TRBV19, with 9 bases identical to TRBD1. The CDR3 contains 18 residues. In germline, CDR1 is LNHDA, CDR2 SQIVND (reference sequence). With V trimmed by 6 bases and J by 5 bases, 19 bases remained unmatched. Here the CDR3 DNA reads TGTGCCAGTAGCCTCGGGGATGGTGGGGGACAGGGAGGCGAGACCCAGTACTTC. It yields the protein CASSLGDGGGQGGETQYF.

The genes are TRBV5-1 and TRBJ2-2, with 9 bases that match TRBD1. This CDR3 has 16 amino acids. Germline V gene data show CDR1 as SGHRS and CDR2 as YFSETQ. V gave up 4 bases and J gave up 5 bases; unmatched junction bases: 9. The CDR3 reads CASSLRGQGDTGELFF. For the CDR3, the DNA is TGCGCCAGCAGCCTCCGGGGACAGGGAGATACCGGGGAGCTGTTTTTT.

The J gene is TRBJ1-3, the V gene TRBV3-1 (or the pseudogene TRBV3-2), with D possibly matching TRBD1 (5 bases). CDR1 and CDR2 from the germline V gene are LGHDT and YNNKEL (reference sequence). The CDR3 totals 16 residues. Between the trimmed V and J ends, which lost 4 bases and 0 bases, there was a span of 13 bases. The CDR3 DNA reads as TGTGCCAGCAGCCTTGTTAGGACAACCTCTGGAAACACCATATATTTT. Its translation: CASSLVRTTSGNTIYF.

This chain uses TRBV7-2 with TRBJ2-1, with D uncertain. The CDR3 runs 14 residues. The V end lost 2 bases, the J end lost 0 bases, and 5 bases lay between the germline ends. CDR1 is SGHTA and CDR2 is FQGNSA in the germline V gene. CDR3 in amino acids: CASSLMASYNEQFF. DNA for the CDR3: TGTGCCAGCAGCTTAATGGCCTCCTACAATGAGCAGTTCTTC.

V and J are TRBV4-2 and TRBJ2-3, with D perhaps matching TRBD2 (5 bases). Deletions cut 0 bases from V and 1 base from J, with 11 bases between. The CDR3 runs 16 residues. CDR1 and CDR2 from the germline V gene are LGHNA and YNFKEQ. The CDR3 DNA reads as TGTGCCAGCAGCCAAGATGAGGGCCTCGGCACAGATACGCAGTATTTT. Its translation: CASSQDEGLGTDTQYF.

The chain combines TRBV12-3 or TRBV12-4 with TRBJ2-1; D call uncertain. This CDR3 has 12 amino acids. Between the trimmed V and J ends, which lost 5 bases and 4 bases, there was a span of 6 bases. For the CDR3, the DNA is TGTGCCAGCAGTCCCGGGTACAATGAGCAGTTCTTC. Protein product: CASSPGYNEQFF.

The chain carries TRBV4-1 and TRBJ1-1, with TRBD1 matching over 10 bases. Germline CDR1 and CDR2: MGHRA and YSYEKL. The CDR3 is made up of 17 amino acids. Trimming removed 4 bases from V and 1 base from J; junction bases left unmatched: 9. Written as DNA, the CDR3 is TGCGCCAGCAGCCCTGACAGGGGGCGGTCCGGGAACACTGAAGCTTTCTTT. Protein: CASSPDRGRSGNTEAFF.

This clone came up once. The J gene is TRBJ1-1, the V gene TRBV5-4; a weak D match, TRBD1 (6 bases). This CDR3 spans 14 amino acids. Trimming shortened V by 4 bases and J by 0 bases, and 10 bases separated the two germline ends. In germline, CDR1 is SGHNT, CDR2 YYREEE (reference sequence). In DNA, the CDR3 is TGTGCCAGCAGCCCGGGACACATGAACACTGAAGCTTTCTTT. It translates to CASSPGHMNTEAFF.

The CDR3 protein is CASRPDTMNTEAFF. The CDR3 bases are TGTGCCAGCAGACCTGACACCATGAACACTGAAGCTTTCTTT. This chain uses TRBV7-9 with TRBJ1-1; D remains ambiguous. CDR1 is SEHNR, CDR2 FQNEAQ, per germline (reference sequence). Between the trimmed V and J ends, which lost 6 bases and 0 bases, there was a span of 11 bases. The CDR3 totals 14 residues.

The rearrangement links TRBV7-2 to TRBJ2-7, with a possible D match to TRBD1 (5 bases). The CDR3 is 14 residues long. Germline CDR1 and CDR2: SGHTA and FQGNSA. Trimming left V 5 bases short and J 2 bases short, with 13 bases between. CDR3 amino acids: CASSEIQETYEQYF. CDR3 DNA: TGTGCCAGCAGCGAGATACAGGAGACCTACGAGCAGTACTTC. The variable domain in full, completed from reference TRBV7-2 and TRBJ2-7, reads GAGVSQSPSNKVTEKGKDVELRCDPISGHTALYWYRQSLGQGLEFLIYFQGNSAPDKSGLPSDRFSAERTGGSVSTLTIQRTQQEDSAVYLCASSEIQETYEQYFGPGTRLTVT.

The CDR3 coding sequence is TGTGCCAGTAGGGGACAGCTAAATTCACCCCTCCACTTT. Translated: CASRGQLNSPLHF. The J gene is TRBJ1-6, the V gene TRBV19; 7 positions match TRBD1. CDR3 length: 13 amino acids. Germline values: CDR1 LNHDA, CDR2 SQIVND (reference sequence). The ends lost 6 bases at V and 7 bases at J; junction bases unmatched: 3.

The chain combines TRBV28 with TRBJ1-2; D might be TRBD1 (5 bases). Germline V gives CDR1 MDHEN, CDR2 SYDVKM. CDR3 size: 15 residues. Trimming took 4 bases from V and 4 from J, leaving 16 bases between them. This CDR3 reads CASSYKAWGSYGYTF. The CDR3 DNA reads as TGTGCCAGCAGTTATAAAGCCTGGGGCTCCTATGGCTACACCTTC.

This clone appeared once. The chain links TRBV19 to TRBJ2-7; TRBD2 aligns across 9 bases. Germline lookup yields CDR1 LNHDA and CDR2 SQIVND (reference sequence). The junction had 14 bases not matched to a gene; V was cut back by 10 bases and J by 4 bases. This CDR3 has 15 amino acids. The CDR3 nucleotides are TGTGCCATCGCCGCTAGCGGGGCCCCTGCGTACGAGCAGTACTTC. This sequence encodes CAIAASGAPAYEQYF. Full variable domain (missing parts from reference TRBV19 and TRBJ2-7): DGGITQSPKYLFRKEGQNVTLSCEQNLNHDAMYWYRQDPGQGLRLIYYSQIVNDFQKGDIAEGYSVSREKKESFPLTVTSAQKNPTAFYLCAIAASGAPAYEQYFGPGTRLTVT.

The CDR3 DNA follows: TGTGCCAGCAGCTTGGGGGGGGGACTGCAAAATGAAAAACTGTTTTTT. It encodes CASSLGGGLQNEKLFF. The V and J genes are TRBV5-4 and TRBJ1-4, with D perhaps matching TRBD1 (5 bases). CDR3 length: 16 amino acids. CDR1 and CDR2 from the germline V gene are SGHNT and YYREEE (reference sequence). V was clipped by 0 bases and J by 5 bases, with 14 bases between them.

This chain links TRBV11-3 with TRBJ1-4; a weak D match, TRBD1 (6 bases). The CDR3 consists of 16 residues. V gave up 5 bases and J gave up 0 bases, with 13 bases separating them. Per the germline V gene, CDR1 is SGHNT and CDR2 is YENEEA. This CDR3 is CASSRRTAATNEKLFF. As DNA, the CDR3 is TGTGCCAGCAGCCGCCGGACAGCCGCAACTAATGAAAAACTGTTTTTT.

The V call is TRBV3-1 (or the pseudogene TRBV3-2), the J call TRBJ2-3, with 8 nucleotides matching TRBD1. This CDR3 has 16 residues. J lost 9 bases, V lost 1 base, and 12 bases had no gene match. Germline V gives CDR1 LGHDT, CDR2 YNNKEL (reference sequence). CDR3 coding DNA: TGTGCCAGCAGCCAAGTGGTCGGGACAGGTTTAGGGACGCAGTATTTT. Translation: CASSQVVGTGLGTQYF.

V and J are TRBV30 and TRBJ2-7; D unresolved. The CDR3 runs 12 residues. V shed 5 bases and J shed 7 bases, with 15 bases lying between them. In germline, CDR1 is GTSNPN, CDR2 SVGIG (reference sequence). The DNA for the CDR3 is TGTGCCTGGCTCATTGGCCCTGGTGAGCAGTACTTC. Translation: CAWLIGPGEQYF.

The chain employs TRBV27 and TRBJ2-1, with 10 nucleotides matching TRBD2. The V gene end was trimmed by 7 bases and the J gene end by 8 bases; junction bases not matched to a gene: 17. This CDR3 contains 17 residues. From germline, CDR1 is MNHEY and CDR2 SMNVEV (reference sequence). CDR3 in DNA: TGTGCCAGCATATACCGCCCCGGGGCTAGCGGGAGCTATGAGCAGTTCTTC. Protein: CASIYRPGASGSYEQFF.

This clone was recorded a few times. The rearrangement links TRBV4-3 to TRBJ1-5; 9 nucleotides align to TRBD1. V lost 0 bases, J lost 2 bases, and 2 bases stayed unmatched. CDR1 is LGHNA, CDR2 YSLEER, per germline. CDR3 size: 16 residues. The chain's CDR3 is CASSQDRTGGNQPQHF. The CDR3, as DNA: TGCGCCAGCAGCCAAGATCGGACAGGGGGCAATCAGCCCCAGCATTTT.

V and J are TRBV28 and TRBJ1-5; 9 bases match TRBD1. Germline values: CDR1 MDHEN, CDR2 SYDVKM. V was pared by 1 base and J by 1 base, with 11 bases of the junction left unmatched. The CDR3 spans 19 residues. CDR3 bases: TGTGCCAGCAGTTTATCCGGGACAGGGAACTCATTAAGCAATCAGCCCCAGCATTTT. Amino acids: CASSLSGTGNSLSNQPQHF.

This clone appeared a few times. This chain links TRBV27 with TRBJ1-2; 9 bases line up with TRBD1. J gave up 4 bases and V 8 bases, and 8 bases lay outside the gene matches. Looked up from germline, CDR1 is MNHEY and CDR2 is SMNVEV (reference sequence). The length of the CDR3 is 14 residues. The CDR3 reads CASGRPGQGYGYTF. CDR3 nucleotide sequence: TGTGCCAGCGGGAGACCGGGACAGGGCTATGGCTACACCTTC.

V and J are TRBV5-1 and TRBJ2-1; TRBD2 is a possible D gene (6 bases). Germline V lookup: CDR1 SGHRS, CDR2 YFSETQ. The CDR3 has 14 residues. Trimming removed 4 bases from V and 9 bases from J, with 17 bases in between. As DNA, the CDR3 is TGCGCCAGCAGCGAATTGAGCAACGGGAGTGAGCAGTTCTTC. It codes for CASSELSNGSEQFF.

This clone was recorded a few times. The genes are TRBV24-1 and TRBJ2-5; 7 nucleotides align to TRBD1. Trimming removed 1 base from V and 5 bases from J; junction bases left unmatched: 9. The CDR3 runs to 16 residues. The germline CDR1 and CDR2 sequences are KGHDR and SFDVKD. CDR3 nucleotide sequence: TGTGCCACCAGTGATTTTAGAGGGGGCATCCCGGAGACCCAGTACTTC. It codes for CATSDFRGGIPETQYF.

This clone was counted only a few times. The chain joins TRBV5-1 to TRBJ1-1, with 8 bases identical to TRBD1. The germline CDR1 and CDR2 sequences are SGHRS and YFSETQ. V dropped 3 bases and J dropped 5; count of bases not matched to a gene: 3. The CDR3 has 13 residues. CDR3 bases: TGCGCCAGCAGCTGGAACAGGGGGACTGAAGCTTTCTTT. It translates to CASSWNRGTEAFF.

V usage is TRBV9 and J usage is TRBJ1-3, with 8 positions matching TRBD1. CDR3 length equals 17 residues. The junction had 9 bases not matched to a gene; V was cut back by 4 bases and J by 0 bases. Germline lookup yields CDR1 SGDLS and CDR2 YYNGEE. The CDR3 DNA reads TGTGCCAGCAGCCCGCGGGACAGGACAAGCTCTGGAAACACCATATATTTT. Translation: CASSPRDRTSSGNTIYF.

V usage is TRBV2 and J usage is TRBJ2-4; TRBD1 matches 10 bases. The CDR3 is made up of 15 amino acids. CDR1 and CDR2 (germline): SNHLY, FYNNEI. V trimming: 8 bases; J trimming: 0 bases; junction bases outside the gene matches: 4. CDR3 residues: CASLGQGVAKNIQYF. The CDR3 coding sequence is TGTGCCAGCCTTGGACAGGGGGTAGCCAAAAACATTCAGTACTTC.

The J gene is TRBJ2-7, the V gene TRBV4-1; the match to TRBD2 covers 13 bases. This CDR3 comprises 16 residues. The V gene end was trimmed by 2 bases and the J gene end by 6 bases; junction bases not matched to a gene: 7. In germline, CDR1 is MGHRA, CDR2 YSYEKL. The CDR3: CASSQSGLAGDGEQYF. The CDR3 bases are TGCGCCAGCAGCCAATCCGGACTAGCGGGAGATGGCGAGCAGTACTTC.

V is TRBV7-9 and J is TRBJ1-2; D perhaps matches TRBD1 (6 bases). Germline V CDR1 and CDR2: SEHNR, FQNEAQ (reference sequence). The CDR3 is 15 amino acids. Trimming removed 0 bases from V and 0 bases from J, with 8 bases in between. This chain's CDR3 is CASSLAGTTNYGYTF. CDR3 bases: TGTGCCAGCAGCTTAGCGGGGACAACTAACTATGGCTACACCTTC.

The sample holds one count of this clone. The CDR3 nucleotides are TGTGCCAGTAGTATAACCGGGCCGGGAGCAGATACGCAGTATTTT. It codes for CASSITGPGADTQYF. This chain uses TRBV19 with TRBJ2-3; possibly TRBD2 for D (6 bases). This CDR3 is 15 amino acids long. Trimming shortened V by 2 bases and J by 4 bases, and 13 bases separated the two germline ends. Germline V gene lookup returns CDR1 LNHDA and CDR2 SQIVND (reference sequence).

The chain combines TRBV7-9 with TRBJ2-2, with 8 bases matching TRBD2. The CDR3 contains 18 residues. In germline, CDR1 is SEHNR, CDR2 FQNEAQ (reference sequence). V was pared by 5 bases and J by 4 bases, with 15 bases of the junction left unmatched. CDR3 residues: CASSPTSGGRFRTGELFF. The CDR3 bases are TGTGCCAGCAGCCCCACTAGCGGAGGCCGGTTCCGCACCGGGGAGCTGTTTTTT.

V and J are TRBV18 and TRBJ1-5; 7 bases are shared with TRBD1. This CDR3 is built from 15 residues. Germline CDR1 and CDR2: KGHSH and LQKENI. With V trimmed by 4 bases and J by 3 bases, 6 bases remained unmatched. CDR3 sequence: CASSLSGTDNQPQHF. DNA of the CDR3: TGTGCCAGCTCACTGTCCGGGACAGACAATCAGCCCCAGCATTTT.